Presented here are 25 T cell receptor beta chains from one specimen sequenced in a study of somatic mutations in cytotoxic T cells in rheumatoid arthritis. Some clones are missing from TCRdb's copy, which holds only in-frame ones; the method was immunoSEQ multiplex PCR. The sample gives almost 20,000 clones, roughly nine tenths of which show up once; over 12% is in the top ten. The source material was CD8+ T cells sorted from blood. These receptors were taken from a man in his forties in good health.

The J gene is TRBJ1-6, the V gene TRBV5-6; D unclear. The germline V gene encodes CDR1 SGHDT and CDR2 YYEEEE. Trimming left V 4 bases short and J 0 bases short, with 11 bases between. The CDR3 spans 16 residues. The CDR3 DNA reads as TGTGCCAGCAGCCCGGTCGGGAGCTCCTATAATTCACCCCTCCACTTT. This codes for CASSPVGSSYNSPLHF.

The V and J genes are TRBV15 and TRBJ1-1; D is possibly TRBD1 (5 bases). With 0 bases removed from V and 7 bases from J, the gap between germline ends came to 12 bases. The CDR3 contains 14 residues. Germline V gene data show CDR1 as LNHNV and CDR2 as YYDKDF (reference sequence). The CDR3 sequence is CATSRDKWGSEAFF. The CDR3 DNA reads as TGTGCCACCAGCAGAGATAAATGGGGGAGTGAAGCTTTCTTT.

The chain joins TRBV6-5 to TRBJ2-4; D is perhaps TRBD1 (5 bases). V dropped 6 bases and J dropped 7 bases, with 16 bases sitting between them. The CDR3 length is 14 residues. Germline V lookup: CDR1 MNHEY, CDR2 SVGAGI. CDR3 protein: CASRLRVGGNIQYF. The CDR3 bases are TGTGCCAGCAGGCTCAGGGTGGGTGGGAACATTCAGTACTTC.

The CDR3 protein is CASSELTSGTNTGELFF. The CDR3 DNA reads as TGCGCCAGCAGTGAGCTGACTAGCGGGACGAACACCGGGGAGCTGTTTTTT. This chain joins TRBV10-1 and TRBJ2-2, with 11 bases lining up with TRBD2. From germline, CDR1 is WNHNN and CDR2 SYGVQD (reference sequence). CDR3 length: 17 residues. Losses at the gene ends were 2 bases for V and 0 bases for J; bases not matched to a gene: 2.

V gene TRBV27 combines with J gene TRBJ2-4; 11 bases line up with TRBD2. CDR1 is MNHEY, CDR2 SMNVEV, per germline (reference sequence). The CDR3 is 16 residues long. Losses at the gene ends were 6 bases for V and 5 bases for J; bases not matched to a gene: 9. The DNA of the CDR3 is TGTGCCAGCAGATCTATAGCGGGAGGGAGGGAAAACATTCAGTACTTC. Translated: CASRSIAGGRENIQYF.

DNA of the CDR3: TGTGCCAGCAGTTCCCCTCTAGCGGGAGGGCTATACGAGCAGTACTTC. It codes for CASSSPLAGGLYEQYF. The chain links TRBV28 to TRBJ2-7; 12 nucleotides match TRBD2. V was clipped by 4 bases and J by 4 bases; unmatched bases: 8. Germline lookup yields CDR1 MDHEN and CDR2 SYDVKM. CDR3 length: 16 amino acids.

This chain joins TRBV9 and TRBJ2-5; no clear D. The V and J ends lost 3 bases and 2 bases respectively, with 11 bases between them. The CDR3 length is 14 residues. Germline CDR1 and CDR2: SGDLS and YYNGEE. This chain's CDR3 is CASSGSDLQETQYF. The CDR3 region has the DNA TGTGCCAGCAGCGGTAGTGACTTGCAAGAGACCCAGTACTTC.

The V call is TRBV7-2, the J call TRBJ2-7; TRBD2 agrees at 8 bases. V was clipped by 2 bases and J by 2 bases; unmatched bases: 2. The CDR3 runs 14 residues. Germline V gene lookup returns CDR1 SGHTA and CDR2 FQGNSA. CDR3 sequence: CASSLSGRAYEQYF. CDR3 coding DNA: TGTGCCAGCAGCTTAAGCGGGAGAGCCTACGAGCAGTACTTC.

This sequence joins TRBV25-1 and TRBJ2-5; perhaps TRBD2 as D (6 bases). The V and J ends lost 6 bases and 3 bases respectively, with 17 bases between them. The CDR3 totals 15 residues. The V gene's germline CDR1 is MGHDK and CDR2 SYGVNS. This CDR3 is CASSPRTGRKETQYF. CDR3 bases: TGTGCCAGCAGCCCCCGTACGGGGAGGAAAGAGACCCAGTACTTC.

V usage is TRBV27 and J usage is TRBJ1-2, with D unclear. This CDR3 is 13 amino acids long. Germline V gene data show CDR1 as MNHEY and CDR2 as SMNVEV (reference sequence). The V and J ends lost 3 bases and 4 bases respectively, with 9 bases between them. The CDR3 DNA is TGTGCCAGCAGTTTTGTCCGGGGCTATGGCTACACCTTC. Translating gives CASSFVRGYGYTF.

In this sample, this clone turned up once. The chain is built from TRBV4-2 and TRBJ2-7; no clear D. CDR1 is LGHNA, CDR2 YNFKEQ, per germline. The CDR3 runs to 15 residues. Trimming removed 4 bases from V and 1 base from J, with 14 bases in between. CDR3 nucleotide sequence: TGTGCCAGCAGCCCTAGAGGTCAGTTATCCTACGAGCAGTACTTC. This encodes CASSPRGQLSYEQYF.

V is TRBV9 and J is TRBJ1-2; D uncertain. The CDR3 runs 12 residues. Per germline, CDR1 SGDLS and CDR2 YYNGEE. Trimming stripped 0 bases from V and 6 bases from J, with 6 bases between. This chain's CDR3 is CASSVGANGYTF. DNA of the CDR3: TGTGCCAGCAGCGTAGGGGCCAATGGCTACACCTTC.

This chain links TRBV30 with TRBJ2-3; D is unresolved. The ends were cut back, 5 bases at V and 6 bases at J, with 12 bases in the middle. Germline V lookup: CDR1 GTSNPN, CDR2 SVGIG (reference sequence). This CDR3 contains 12 residues. CDR3 sequence (DNA): TGTGCCTGGGAGTCGCTTATTGATACGCAGTATTTT. It specifies CAWESLIDTQYF.

This chain links TRBV27 with TRBJ2-1, with D possibly being TRBD2 (6 bases). V lost 3 bases and J lost 7, with 16 bases in between. Germline-derived CDR1 and CDR2 are MNHEY and SMNVEV (reference sequence). This CDR3 region has 15 residues. The chain's CDR3 is CASSFIREAGNEQFF. CDR3 DNA sequence: TGTGCCAGCAGTTTCATAAGGGAGGCTGGGAATGAGCAGTTCTTC.

The genes are TRBV7-6 and TRBJ2-3; 10 nucleotides align to TRBD2. This CDR3 is built from 17 residues. Germline values: CDR1 SGHVS, CDR2 FNYEAQ. J was trimmed by 1 base and V by 1 base; bases with no gene match: 5. The DNA for the CDR3 is TGTGCCAGCAGCTTAGAGCGGGAGGGCCGAGGCACAGATACGCAGTATTTT. It codes for CASSLEREGRGTDTQYF.

The J gene is TRBJ2-7, the V gene TRBV10-3; possibly TRBD2 for D (5 bases). This CDR3 spans 11 amino acids. Looked up from germline, CDR1 is ENHRY and CDR2 is SYGVKD. CDR3: CAVLVSYEQYF. The CDR3 DNA is TGTGCGGTACTAGTTTCTTACGAGCAGTACTTC.

This sequence joins TRBV7-8 and TRBJ2-1, with a tentative D call TRBD1 (6 bases). This CDR3 is built from 17 residues. The V and J ends lost 2 bases and 1 base respectively, with 15 bases between them. CDR1 is SGHVS, CDR2 FQNEAQ, per germline. The CDR3 bases are TGTGCCAGCAGCTTATGGTCATGGACAGCTTCCTACAATGAGCAGTTCTTC. Its protein is CASSLWSWTASYNEQFF. Looking up the rest from reference TRBV7-8 and TRBJ2-1 gives the full variable domain: GAGVSQSPRYKVAKRGQDVALRCDPISGHVSLFWYQQALGQGPEFLTYFQNEAQLDKSGLPSDRFFAERPEGSVSTLKIQRTQQEDSAVYLCASSLWSWTASYNEQFFGPGTRLTVL.

This rearrangement joins TRBV27 to TRBJ1-4; D uncertain. Germline V lookup: CDR1 MNHEY, CDR2 SMNVEV (reference sequence). With 2 bases removed from V and 1 base from J, the gap between germline ends came to 8 bases. The CDR3 has 15 residues. The CDR3 DNA reads as TGTGCCAGCAGTTTAAAAGCCAGAACTAATGAAAAACTGTTTTTT. Amino acid sequence: CASSLKARTNEKLFF. Full variable domain (remainder filled in from reference TRBV27 and TRBJ1-4): EAQVTQNPRYLITVTGKKLTVTCSQNMNHEYMSWYRQDPGLGLRQIYYSMNVEVTDKGDVPEGYKVSRKEKRNFPLILESPSPNQTSLYFCASSLKARTNEKLFFGSGTQLSVL.

V usage is TRBV5-6 and J usage is TRBJ2-1; D unresolved. The length of the CDR3 is 13 residues. V was trimmed by 0 bases and J by 9 bases, leaving 10 bases between them. The germline gives CDR1 SGHDT, CDR2 YYEEEE. For the CDR3, the DNA is TGTGCCAGCAGCTTGGATCCTTCCCCTGAGCAGTTCTTC. Translation: CASSLDPSPEQFF.

This chain links TRBV28 with TRBJ2-1; 9 positions match TRBD2. Germline V gene lookup returns CDR1 MDHEN and CDR2 SYDVKM. V was clipped by 5 bases and J by 5 bases; unmatched bases: 25. This CDR3 has 21 residues. The CDR3 coding sequence is TGTGCCAGCAGTCCGCAGTTTTTTGTTGCGGGAGGGCCTGGAGAAGACAATGAGCAGTTCTTC. As protein: CASSPQFFVAGGPGEDNEQFF. Drawing the rest from reference TRBV28 and TRBJ2-1, the complete variable domain is DVKVTQSSRYLVKRTGEKVFLECVQDMDHENMFWYRQDPGLGLRLIYFSYDVKMKEKGDIPEGYSVSREKKERFSLILESASTNQTSMYLCASSPQFFVAGGPGEDNEQFFGPGTRLTVL.

The V gene is TRBV6-6, the J gene TRBJ1-4, with 10 bases lining up with TRBD1. V was clipped by 4 bases and J by 7 bases; unmatched bases: 6. The CDR3 runs 15 residues. Germline loops: CDR1 MNHNY, CDR2 SVGAGI (reference sequence). The DNA of the CDR3 is TGTGCCAGCAGTTCGAGGACAGGGGGGCGTGAAAAACTGTTTTTT. Its protein product is CASSSRTGGREKLFF.

This chain links TRBV27 with TRBJ2-2; possibly TRBD1 for D (5 bases). Trimming took off 0 bases at V and 4 bases at J, with 9 bases between the two ends. This CDR3 is 15 amino acids long. The germline gives CDR1 MNHEY, CDR2 SMNVEV (reference sequence). CDR3 amino acids: CASSLSGQPTGELFF. The DNA for the CDR3 is TGTGCCAGCAGTTTATCCGGACAACCCACCGGGGAGCTGTTTTTT.

V gene TRBV5-6 combines with J gene TRBJ2-7, with TRBD2 identical over 7 bases. The CDR3 is made up of 14 amino acids. V was pared by 2 bases and J by 5 bases, with 7 bases of the junction left unmatched. The V gene's germline CDR1 is SGHDT and CDR2 YYEEEE. This CDR3 is CASSLGAGANEQYF. The CDR3 coding sequence is TGTGCCAGCAGCTTAGGGGCGGGAGCTAACGAGCAGTACTTC.

CDR3 nucleotides: TGCGCCAGCAGCTTGAGGACAGGGGGCAGAATGAACACTGAAGCTTTCTTT. Encoded protein: CASSLRTGGRMNTEAFF. The chain recombines TRBV5-1 with TRBJ1-1; 11 bases agree with TRBD1. Germline V gives CDR1 SGHRS, CDR2 YFSETQ. J lost 0 bases, V lost 1 base, and 5 bases had no gene match. The CDR3 sequence is 17 residues long.

The CDR3 nucleotides read TGTGCCAGCAGGGGGGACAACACCGGGGAGCTGTTTTTT. It codes for CASRGDNTGELFF. This chain joins TRBV11-2 and TRBJ2-2; D could derive from TRBD1 or TRBD2 (5 bases each). The length of the CDR3 is 13 residues. V was shortened by 6 bases and J by 2 bases, with 7 bases between the two germline ends. Germline CDR1 and CDR2: SGHAT and FQNNGV.